A single sample is the source of the 26 T cell receptor beta chains below, sequenced in a study of shared T cell receptors in the human thymus. Measured with immunoSEQ multiplex PCR; TCRdb has only the in-frame clones, and not every one. The data contain 500,000 to 750,000 clones, over 75% of them seen just once; the ten biggest clones take up 0.0095% to 0.011%. The same sample was also used in a study of human thymus T cells.

Material: thymocytes. These receptors were collected from a boy in the first two years of life with a congenital heart defect.

The rearrangement uses TRBV19 and TRBJ2-3, with 9 bases aligning to TRBD1. The CDR3 runs to 17 residues. CDR1 and CDR2 from the germline V gene are LNHDA and SQIVND (reference sequence). Trimming took 6 bases from V and 1 from J; bases not matched to a gene: 11. CDR3 bases: TGTGCCAGTAGACCCGGGACAGGGTGGCTGGGCACAGATACGCAGTATTTT. Its translation is CASRPGTGWLGTDTQYF.

This rearrangement joins TRBV28 to TRBJ2-7, with 8 bases identical to TRBD2. This CDR3 comprises 15 residues. V lost 3 bases, J lost 5 bases, and 9 bases stayed unmatched. The germline CDR1 and CDR2 sequences are MDHEN and SYDVKM. The CDR3 protein is CASSFTGTRRHEQYF. As DNA, the CDR3 is TGTGCCAGCAGTTTTACCGGGACTAGACGCCACGAGCAGTACTTC.

The V and J genes are TRBV11-2 and TRBJ2-3; the match to TRBD2 covers 9 bases. The trim removed 5 bases at V and 3 bases at J, leaving 12 bases unmatched. The CDR3 loop spans 17 amino acids. CDR1 and CDR2 (germline): SGHAT, FQNNGV. The CDR3 DNA reads as TGTGCCAGCAGCCGAGGGGTGGGACTAGCAAGTACAGATACGCAGTATTTT. Its translation is CASSRGVGLASTDTQYF.

The chain combines TRBV2 with TRBJ2-3; 7 nucleotides line up with TRBD2. The CDR3 runs to 16 residues. Germline V lookup: CDR1 SNHLY, CDR2 FYNNEI. Unmatched junction bases numbered 6, after V lost 2 bases and J lost 1 base. In DNA form, the CDR3 reads TGTGCCAGCAGTGAACCTCCGGGAGGCGGCACAGATACGCAGTATTTT. It specifies CASSEPPGGGTDTQYF.

The genes are TRBV7-9 and TRBJ2-3; perhaps TRBD2 as D (7 bases). There are 15 residues in the CDR3. Per the germline V gene, CDR1 is SEHNR and CDR2 is FQNEAQ (reference sequence). Trimming removed 5 bases from V and 4 bases from J, with 16 bases in between. The chain's CDR3 is CASSLRGEGADTQYF. DNA for the CDR3: TGTGCCAGCAGCCTTAGGGGGGAGGGTGCAGATACGCAGTATTTT. The whole variable domain, filled in from reference TRBV7-9 and TRBJ2-3, reads DTGVSQNPRHKITKRGQNVTFRCDPISEHNRLYWYRQTLGQGPEFLTYFQNEAQLEKSRLLSDRFSAERPKGSFSTLEIQRTEQGDSAMYLCASSLRGEGADTQYFGPGTRLTVL.

The chain has TRBV6-6 and TRBJ1-3; 7 positions agree with TRBD1. CDR1 and CDR2 (germline): MNHNY, SVGAGI (reference sequence). The CDR3 has 16 amino acids. V lost 6 bases, J lost 0 bases, and 8 bases stayed unmatched. CDR3 in amino acids: CASRLLRDSSGNTIYF. CDR3 in DNA: TGTGCCAGCAGGCTACTCCGGGACAGCTCTGGAAACACCATATATTTT.

The gene calls are TRBV5-1 and TRBJ2-7, with TRBD2 matching over 16 bases. The length of the CDR3 is 18 residues. J gave up 1 base and V 4 bases, and 8 bases lay outside the gene matches. Germline V gene sequence: CDR1 SGHRS, CDR2 YFSETQ. The CDR3 loop is CASSRGLAGGRRSYEQYF. Written as DNA, the CDR3 is TGCGCCAGCAGCAGGGGACTAGCGGGAGGGAGGCGTTCCTACGAGCAGTACTTC.

The chain uses TRBV7-9 and TRBJ1-2; 9 bases align to TRBD1. Germline V gene lookup returns CDR1 SEHNR and CDR2 FQNEAQ (reference sequence). The CDR3 spans 16 residues. With 5 bases clipped from V and 2 bases from J, the junction kept 9 bases outside the gene matches. As DNA, the CDR3 is TGTGCCAGCAGCCAAGCGGGACAGGGCTTGAACTATGGCTACACCTTC. It yields the protein CASSQAGQGLNYGYTF.

The chain couples TRBV27 to TRBJ2-7; D is ambiguous. The germline V gene has CDR1 MNHEY and CDR2 SMNVEV (reference sequence). This CDR3 spans 14 amino acids. V lost 0 bases and J lost 4, with 10 bases in between. The CDR3 nucleotides are TGTGCCAGCAGTTTATCTGCGGCCTCGTACGAGCAGTACTTC. Protein: CASSLSAASYEQYF.

The chain is built from TRBV7-9 and TRBJ2-1, with 7 bases aligning to TRBD2. The germline V gene encodes CDR1 SEHNR and CDR2 FQNEAQ (reference sequence). J gave up 13 bases and V 6 bases, and 9 bases lay outside the gene matches. This CDR3 spans 12 amino acids. This chain's CDR3 is CASSDRPSGQFF. Written as DNA, the CDR3 is TGTGCCAGCAGTGACCGCCCTAGCGGACAGTTCTTC.

This chain joins TRBV15 and TRBJ2-2, with 8 bases matching TRBD2. CDR3 size: 20 residues. The V and J ends lost 5 bases and 1 base, in that order; junction bases with no gene match: 18. Germline lookup yields CDR1 LNHNV and CDR2 YYDKDF (reference sequence). The CDR3 is CATSAIKGRREARNTGELFF. The CDR3 region has the DNA TGTGCCACCAGCGCAATTAAGGGGAGGCGGGAGGCGCGGAACACCGGGGAGCTGTTTTTT.

The chain links TRBV7-2 to TRBJ2-7; D might be TRBD2 (6 bases). CDR1 SGHTA and CDR2 FQGNSA come from the germline V gene. The length of the CDR3 is 17 residues. Between the trimmed V and J ends, which lost 1 base and 0 bases, there was a span of 16 bases. The chain's CDR3 is CASSLDPQEGCSYEQYF. The CDR3 bases are TGTGCCAGCAGCTTAGACCCCCAGGAGGGATGCTCCTACGAGCAGTACTTC.

This clone was found a few times. The genes are TRBV15 and TRBJ2-1; 8 bases match TRBD1. Trimming took 2 bases from V and 8 from J; bases not matched to a gene: 11. There are 16 residues in the CDR3. Germline V gives CDR1 LNHNV, CDR2 YYDKDF (reference sequence). Written as DNA, the CDR3 is TGTGCCACCAGCAGAAGGACAGGGAGCCGTATCCATGAGCAGTTCTTC. Its translation: CATSRRTGSRIHEQFF. The whole variable domain, filled in from reference TRBV15 and TRBJ2-1, reads DAMVIQNPRYQVTQFGKPVTLSCSQTLNHNVMYWYQQKSSQAPKLLFHYYDKDFNNEADTPDNFQSRRPNTSFCFLDIRSPGLGDTAMYLCATSRRTGSRIHEQFFGPGTRLTVL.

The chain employs TRBV10-1 and TRBJ2-5; D is possibly TRBD2 (6 bases). Germline lookup yields CDR1 WNHNN and CDR2 SYGVQD (reference sequence). The V gene lost 0 bases and the J gene lost 7 bases, with 18 bases spanning the gap. The CDR3 has 16 amino acids. The CDR3 here is CASSESRGGALGTQYF. The CDR3 region has the DNA TGCGCCAGCAGTGAGTCGAGAGGCGGGGCCCTGGGGACCCAGTACTTC.

The V gene is TRBV29-1, the J gene TRBJ2-6, with D perhaps matching TRBD1 (7 bases). This CDR3 is 17 amino acids long. Germline CDR1 is SQVTM and CDR2 is ANQGSEA. The V end was cut by 2 bases, the J end by 4 bases, with 18 bases between. CDR3 DNA: TGCAGCGTTGAAAGGAGGGACAGCTTTTCCGGGGCCAACGTCCTGACTTTC. Encoded protein: CSVERRDSFSGANVLTF.

J is TRBJ2-7 and V is TRBV11-2, with TRBD2 matching 15 bases. There are 16 residues in the CDR3. From germline, CDR1 is SGHAT and CDR2 FQNNGV. The V segment lost 4 bases and the J segment 7 bases; nucleotides outside the gene matches: 8. The CDR3, as DNA: TGTGCCAGCAGCTCGCCCCCGGGACTAGCGGGAGGAGAGCAGTACTTC. Encoded protein: CASSSPPGLAGGEQYF.

The chain joins TRBV7-9 to TRBJ2-1, with 14 bases lining up with TRBD2. This CDR3 is built from 14 residues. The V gene's germline CDR1 is SEHNR and CDR2 FQNEAQ (reference sequence). CDR3 region: CAWGGLAGDNEQFF. CDR3 nucleotides: TGTGCTTGGGGGGGACTAGCGGGAGACAATGAGCAGTTCTTC.

This clone has only a few counts. The rearrangement uses TRBV5-4 and TRBJ2-7; D ambiguous. Trimming left V 4 bases short and J 0 bases short, with 17 bases between. The CDR3 totals 16 residues. Germline values: CDR1 SGHNT, CDR2 YYREEE (reference sequence). The CDR3 reads CASSPQLTSPSYEQYF. CDR3 DNA: TGTGCCAGCAGCCCACAACTAACCTCTCCCTCCTACGAGCAGTACTTC.

This chain uses TRBV5-1 with TRBJ2-7; 12 nucleotides match TRBD1. Germline trimming cut 4 bases from V and 6 bases from J; bases unmatched to any gene: 17. Germline CDR1 reads SGHRS; CDR2 reads YFSETQ. CDR3 length equals 18 residues. The CDR3 DNA reads as TGCGCCAGCAGCATCCCCGGGACAGGGGGCCCCAGTGGGCGCGAGCAGTACTTC. It specifies CASSIPGTGGPSGREQYF.

The J gene is TRBJ2-5, the V gene TRBV5-4, with 9 nucleotides matching TRBD2. The closer fit of TRBJ2-7 to the DNA end suggests the J call may be wrong. From germline, CDR1 is SGHNT and CDR2 YYREEE (reference sequence). The CDR3 sequence is 15 residues long. CDR3 sequence: CASSLGGTSSYEQYF. DNA for the CDR3: TGTGCCAGCAGCTTGGGGGGGACTAGCAGCTACGAGCAGTACTTC.

The chain joins TRBV30 to TRBJ2-5; 9 nucleotides agree with TRBD2. After removal of 1 base from V and 1 base from J, the junction contained 13 bases not matched to a gene. Germline CDR1 is GTSNPN and CDR2 is SVGIG (reference sequence). The CDR3 contains 18 residues. CDR3 loop: CAWSEGMGAGGRQETQYF. The CDR3 nucleotides are TGTGCCTGGAGTGAGGGGATGGGAGCGGGAGGCCGCCAAGAGACCCAGTACTTC.

The chain is built from TRBV7-6 and TRBJ2-1; D might be TRBD2 (6 bases). The CDR3 is 16 amino acids. In germline, CDR1 is SGHVS, CDR2 FNYEAQ. Trimming pared 4 bases from V and 3 bases from J, leaving 16 bases between. CDR3 region: CASSSRGSGNYNEQFF. The CDR3 nucleotides are TGTGCCAGCAGCTCCCGAGGTAGCGGAAACTACAATGAGCAGTTCTTC.

The V and J genes are TRBV5-4 and TRBJ2-1; 9 bases are a match to TRBD1. V shed 4 bases, J shed 6 bases, and the junction held 11 bases outside the gene matches. The CDR3 runs to 16 residues. From germline, CDR1 is SGHNT and CDR2 YYREEE (reference sequence). CDR3 in DNA: TGTGCCAGCAGCGTGGAGAACAGGGGGCGCCCCAATGAGCAGTTCTTC. Protein: CASSVENRGRPNEQFF.

The genes are TRBV4-3 and TRBJ2-3, with D possibly being TRBD1 (6 bases). The ends were cut back, 2 bases at V and 4 bases at J, with 16 bases in the middle. CDR1 is LGHNA, CDR2 YSLEER, per germline. The CDR3 contains 16 residues. The CDR3 region has the DNA TGCGCCAGCAGCCAAAATATCCAGGGGCTGGCAGATACGCAGTATTTT. Protein sequence: CASSQNIQGLADTQYF.

The genes are TRBV25-1 and TRBJ1-1, with 9 bases identical to TRBD1. Trimming took 3 bases from V and 4 from J; bases not matched to a gene: 3. Germline V gene data show CDR1 as MGHDK and CDR2 as SYGVNS. This CDR3 contains 14 residues. The CDR3 nucleotides are TGTGCCAGCAGTGAGGGGACAGGGATCACTGAAGCTTTCTTT. Amino acids: CASSEGTGITEAFF. Supplemented by reference TRBV25-1 and TRBJ1-1, the full variable domain reads EADIYQTPRYLVIGTGKKITLECSQTMGHDKMYWYQQDPGMELHLIHYSYGVNSTEKGDLSSESTVSRIRTEHFPLTLESARPSHTSQYLCASSEGTGITEAFFGQGTRLTVV.

This chain joins TRBV27 and TRBJ2-7; TRBD2 matches at 8 bases. This CDR3 region has 13 residues. With 6 bases clipped from V and 5 bases from J, the junction kept 6 bases outside the gene matches. The V gene's germline CDR1 is MNHEY and CDR2 SMNVEV (reference sequence). CDR3 nucleotide sequence: TGTGCCAGCAGCATAGCGGGACCGGACGAGCAGTACTTC. The encoded protein is CASSIAGPDEQYF.